The rows below give T cell receptor beta chains drawn from one sample of a study of blood T cell repertoires in COVID-19. Using immunoSEQ multiplex PCR, the repertoire was profiled, and TCRdb retains in-frame clones only, with some absent. The sample yields approximately 300,000 clones, 85% to 90% seen once. Input material: peripheral blood. These receptors came from a man aged 25-45 years with acute or convalescent COVID-19. Both conserved end residues are trimmed from each CDR3.

cdr3_aa | v_call
ATRDRVGNTEAF | TRBV24-1
ASSRQTNRGQGYT | TRBV6-6
ASSPYDKGNQPQH | TRBV18
ASSLSGIYGYT | TRBV5-1
ASSPDRDYEQY | TRBV18
ASTSGLLIDTQY | TRBV2
ASSQGGLYVTQY | TRBV14
AWRQYGEKLF | TRBV30
ATSREISNVRNYGYT | TRBV15
ASSSDGGPREQY | TRBV5-1
ASIFGGNTEAF | TRBV5-5
ASSGRVAGLAIDTQY | TRBV2
ASSLQGSNYGYT | TRBV7-3
ASSPYPTGSLMGGYT | TRBV27
ASSPSGDTGELF | TRBV5-1
ASSFYSQEEQF | TRBV12-3/TRBV12-4
ASSEWPSWRGWNSPLH | TRBV6-1
ASSLGGPVNEQY | TRBV5-1
ASSEGDRANEKLF | TRBV6-1
SAGYNEQF | TRBV20-1
ASSGTAKYGYT | TRBV28
ASSPRAGGSTEAF | TRBV7-9
ASSSGLRAQSSYNEQF | TRBV11-3
ASSAQPGLASDEQF | TRBV7-8
ASSLGSIKGNMNTEAF | TRBV7-9
ASSLDSLAGDNEQY | TRBV7-3
ASSVRPGTHNEQF | TRBV9
ASSSGQGVTTEAF | TRBV19
ASSLGRGGRNEQF | TRBV7-2
ASSLNLDSPYEQY | TRBV5-1
ASSRTGTGGQPQH | TRBV5-5
ASSGRRNQPQH | TRBV2
AISSQGEWTDTQY | TRBV10-3
ASTAYGDRDNYGYT | TRBV5-1
ASSDRRGYGYT | TRBV27
ARSQGRARRAEAF | TRBV10-2
ASSVGTEVYEQY | TRBV2
ASSYRGWDEQF | TRBV6-5
ASSQVAPGVNEKLF | TRBV4-1
ASSPGTGRVDEQF | TRBV7-3
ASSRELAGTSLYEQY | TRBV7-9
ASSLPGTGNTIY | TRBV6-5
ASSQASGLYNEQF | TRBV4-2
ASSAGISGNTIY | TRBV10-1
ASSPYGTGGTEAF | TRBV3-1/TRBV3-2
ASSQTEFYGYT | TRBV12-3/TRBV12-4
ASSLDRGTDTQY | TRBV5-1
ASSVEGIEAF | TRBV2
ASSLGQGNYGYT | TRBV5-6
ASSISGRGLGDEQY | TRBV19
ATSSIKTGVETQY | TRBV15
ASSDSYNSPLH | TRBV6-1
ASTITGDLLH | TRBV28